The entry below describes one T cell receptor beta chain. In the original workflow: Reference gene primers were amplified, and this amplification served to estimate nucleated cell counts. Assay used: immunoSEQ multiplex PCR; TCRdb lists only in-frame clones, some missing. That table is the source of V, J and clone size, and D and trimming were worked out from the DNA. The sample carries about 180,000 clones, more than 70% recorded once. These data are taken from a study of blood T cell repertoires in COVID-19. About the research overall: In each case, the material was cDNA or gDNA derived from T cells, B-cell-depleted T cells, or PBMCs.

Germline CDR1 and CDR2: KGHSH and LQKENI. Trimming removed 3 bases from V and 0 bases from J, with 12 bases in between. This CDR3 region has 15 residues. The material sequenced was peripheral blood. The clonotype was recovered from a man younger than 35 with active or convalescent COVID-19. This chain uses TRBV18 with TRBJ2-7; weak D call: TRBD2 (6 bases). For the CDR3, the DNA is TGTGCCAGCTCACCTCCTGCGGGGAGCTCCTACGAGCAGTACTTC. As protein: CASSPPAGSSYEQYF.